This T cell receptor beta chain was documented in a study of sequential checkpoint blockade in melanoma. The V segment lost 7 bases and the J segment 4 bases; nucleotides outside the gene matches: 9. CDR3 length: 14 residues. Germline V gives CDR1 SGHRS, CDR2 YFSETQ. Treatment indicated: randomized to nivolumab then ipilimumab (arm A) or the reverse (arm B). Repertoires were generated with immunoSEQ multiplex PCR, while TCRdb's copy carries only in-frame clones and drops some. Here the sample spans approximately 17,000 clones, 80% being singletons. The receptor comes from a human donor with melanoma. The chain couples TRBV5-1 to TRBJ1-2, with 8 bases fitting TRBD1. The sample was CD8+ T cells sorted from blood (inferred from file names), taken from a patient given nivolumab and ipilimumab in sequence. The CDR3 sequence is CASQGQGGSYGYTF. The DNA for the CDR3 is TGCGCCAGCCAAGGACAGGGTGGTAGCTATGGCTACACCTTC.